This T cell receptor beta chain was documented in a study of blood T cell repertoires in COVID-19. Study context: COVID-19 samples collected from the United States, Italy and Spain covered acute and convalescent phases. In each case, the material was cDNA or gDNA derived from T cells, B-cell-depleted T cells, or PBMCs.

The germline V gene encodes CDR1 MNHNS and CDR2 SASEGT. This CDR3 spans 18 amino acids. Trimming cost V 2 bases and J 3 bases, with 21 bases left between them. Per the original data handling: Amplification of reference gene primers was used by the study to estimate nucleated cell counts. Sequencing was performed with immunoSEQ multiplex PCR; in TCRdb, only in-frame clones are kept and a portion is missing. V and J calls plus clone size are reproduced from that table; the DNA served to infer D and trimming. The sample has under 100,000 clones, 75% to 90% seen once. Sequenced material: peripheral blood. This chain connects TRBV6-1 to TRBJ2-3; D may be TRBD1 (8 bases). This TCR derives from a middle-aged woman with active or convalescent COVID-19. The DNA for the CDR3 is TGTGCCAGCAGTGAAAAGGGGGGGGGACAGGCGACAACAGATACGCAGTATTTT. It codes for CASSEKGGGQATTDTQYF.